This TCR beta chain was captured in a study of blood T cell repertoires in COVID-19 (dated by TCRdb to 2018 to 2021). The study in broad terms: Collaborator samples came from the United States, Italy and Spain and covered acute and convalescent phases of COVID-19. The material from the prospective study consisted of cDNA or gDNA derived from T cells, B-cell-depleted T cells, or PBMCs. Subjects who had been exposed to COVID-19, were actively infected with it, or had recovered from it provided the deeply sampled blood TCRbeta repertoires that made up the dataset. A freely available public database, intended as a resource for researchers studying the immune response to SARS-CoV-2, is where the repertoires were released. Samples were obtained from the ongoing ImmuneRACE study (first 160 participants) and from some 1,200 subjects provided by 6 global collaborators. Nearly every sample came with metadata listing a de-identified subject ID, COVID-19 status, age in years and sex. Where available, HLA class I and class II types were obtained from metadata supplied by the sample provider rather than from assay-based typing. The investigation overall reported the following: The amount of clinical and demographic metadata varied by source and participant and was provided uncurated.

In regard to this clone: This clone's antigen is unknown. Base qualities are not provided; no much larger clone lies one nucleotide away.

The CDR3 numbers 14 residues from cysteine through phenylalanine. CDR3 DNA is the only sequence kept; it has 42 bases, read in frame from the first base. Sequences MRHNA (CDR1) and SNTAGT (CDR2) are obtained from the germline V gene. From V the trimming removes 4 bases and from J it removes 6 bases, while the gene matches leave 6 bases of the junction unaccounted for. TCRbeta CDR3 regions were amplified from genomic DNA using the immunoSEQ Assay, a bias-controlled multiplex PCR. From the authors' description of their analysis: The number of nucleated cells in each sample was estimated from the amplification of reference gene primers within the assay. To quantify the absolute abundance of each unique TCRbeta CDR3 rearrangement, sequence reads were collapsed and filtered. For each sample, productive Simpson clonality was calculated as the square root of Simpson's diversity index over productive rearrangements. Entries here come from immuneACCESS through TCRdb and include only in-frame sequences with V and J called. Some clones fail to appear in such tables; in the studies checked, an unresolved V gene covers under half of the shortfall, and the cause of the remainder is unknown. V and J calls and clone size are copied from that table; D and trimming were computed from the DNA. The sample table holds some 270,000 clones, of which approximately 88% were seen once. The ten biggest clones cover around 3.1% of the sample.

Participants in the prospective study were aged about 18 to 90 years, lived in under 30 United States geographic areas, and enrolled through a virtual design. To assign participants to cohorts, the prospective study relied on clinical history that participants themselves reported in a screening survey and a study questionnaire. A participant counted as exposed if, within 2 weeks of entering the study, that participant had been in contact with someone who had a PCR-confirmed or clinician-diagnosed COVID-19 case. In the prospective study, whole blood, serum and a nasopharyngeal or oropharyngeal swab were collected from each participant by mobile phlebotomists. Prospective study participants could optionally give additional blood draws and questionnaires over an approximately two-month period. Blood samples from the prospective study were shipped frozen or at room temperature prior to DNA extraction.

Sequencing was performed on PBMCs or T cells enriched from blood (not recorded which). This chain joins TRBV6-4 to TRBJ2-3; 8 middle bases align to TRBD2. This TCR derives from a woman aged 40 to 55 who had been exposed to COVID-19. In nucleotide form, the sequence is TGTGCCAGCAGTGGCGGGGGGCTATTGGATACGCAGTATTTT. This gives the protein CASSGGGLLDTQYF.